This T cell receptor beta chain was observed in a study of CD8+ T cells in alopecia areata. Patients with alopecia areata provided lesional scalp punch biopsies as well as peripheral blood. Trimming took off 1 base at V and 3 bases at J, with 9 bases between the two ends. CDR3 length: 14 amino acids. CDR1 and CDR2 from the germline V gene are MNHEY and SMNVEV (reference sequence). Reverse transcribed after extraction, RNA yielded cDNA as the sequencing template. The method was immunoSEQ multiplex PCR; TCRdb's version includes in-frame clones alone and lacks a portion of them. The sample holds about 69,000 clones, 55% to 75% seen once.

This receptor was obtained from a human donor with alopecia areata. Specimen: CD8+ T cells sorted from blood, collected at week 0. The V and J genes are TRBV27 and TRBJ2-5; perhaps TRBD2 as D (5 bases). CDR3 protein: CASSLLGGEETQYF. The CDR3 DNA follows: TGTGCCAGCAGTTTATTAGGAGGCGAAGAGACCCAGTACTTC.